Listed below are T cell receptor beta chains from one sample, sequenced in a study of T-cell memory formation after mild COVID-19. TCRdb passed the 5' RACE reads through MiXCR, listing each CDR3 protein once. The table has 250,000 to 400,000 distinct CDR3 sequences, roughly an eighth seen once. The source material was PBMCs or a T cell subset sorted from them (not recorded which). The receptors were gathered from a man between 18 and 29 years old who had mild COVID-19 (a few samples of this study predate the infection). Cell type and time point are not known. Both conserved end residues are part of each CDR3. The D gene is left open where the match is weak.

TRBJ1-2	-	TRBV4-3	CASSQAAANYGYTF
TRBJ2-5	TRBD1	TRBV12-3/TRBV12-4	CASSPDRRQETQYF
TRBJ2-3	-	TRBV5-1	CASSKDRALSTDTQYF
TRBJ2-3	-	TRBV20-1	CSAGYPLGVPDTQYF
TRBJ2-1	-	TRBV7-2	CASSSESKGEQFF
TRBJ2-2	-	TRBV7-9	CASSRANTGELFF
TRBJ1-1	TRBD1	TRBV2	CASSRQGLGNTEAFF
TRBJ2-6	-	TRBV4-3	CASSQERAGANVLTF
TRBJ2-7	-	TRBV4-1	CASSQHASEPGYEQYF
TRBJ2-1	-	TRBV6-2/TRBV6-3	CASSYGAHNEQFF
TRBJ2-1	-	TRBV5-1	CASSFVGGPSNEQFF
TRBJ2-7	TRBD1	TRBV6-5	CASSVPGQAGEQYF
TRBJ1-2	TRBD1	TRBV9	CASSLRQGTYGYTF
TRBJ1-1	-	TRBV3-1	CASSPSGPGMNTEAFF
TRBJ1-1	-	TRBV12-3/TRBV12-4	CASSINMNTEAFF
TRBJ1-1	-	TRBV4-3	CASSPDWDGMNTEAFF
TRBJ2-5	-	TRBV4-3	CASSRHRGETQYF
TRBJ1-1	TRBD1	TRBV15	CATRKGQVGEAFF
TRBJ1-1	-	TRBV4-1	CASSRLGATEAFF
TRBJ2-3	TRBD2	TRBV4-3	CASSQGLAGGARTDTQYF
TRBJ2-3	-	TRBV7-8	CASSLGRPDTQYF
TRBJ2-1	-	TRBV7-2	CASSFEPGPYNEQFF
TRBJ2-2	TRBD1	TRBV3-1	CASSHRGGELFF
TRBJ1-1	TRBD1	TRBV27	CASSPTGANTEAFF
TRBJ2-6	-	TRBV11-2	CASRRLGANVLTF
TRBJ2-6	-	TRBV18	CASSPTSSGPGANVLTF
TRBJ2-1	-	TRBV12-3/TRBV12-4	CASSFRQGRNNEQFF
TRBJ2-5	-	TRBV6-5	CASSYSGRGETQYF
TRBJ2-5	-	TRBV3-1	CASSQDMGKETQYF
TRBJ1-1	-	TRBV10-3	CAISESIGNRLSEAFF
TRBJ2-2	-	TRBV6-5	CASKHQNTGELFF
TRBJ1-3	-	TRBV12-3/TRBV12-4	CASRTPVQSSGNTIYF
TRBJ1-4	TRBD1	TRBV14	CASSQAGGKLFF
TRBJ2-7	-	TRBV20-1	CSAREEDEQYF
TRBJ2-5	-	TRBV20-1	CSARVWQETQYF
TRBJ1-2	TRBD1	TRBV4-3	CASSQDQGARGNYGYTF
TRBJ2-1	-	TRBV27	CASSLQRPILSYNEQFF
TRBJ2-5	-	TRBV20-1	CSARDPIGGQETQYF
TRBJ2-5	-	TRBV6-5	CASSYPGEGLETQYF
TRBJ2-5	-	TRBV28	CASSRQEETQYF
TRBJ2-1	TRBD2	TRBV9	CASSPRWRGGNEQFF